The 15 T cell receptor beta chains reported below all come from one sample, sequenced in a study of post-analysis software for immune sequencing data. Broader study findings: Among 4 or 5 TRBV segments more frequent in patients than controls were TRBV5-6, TRBV5-1 and TRBV20-1.

The authors incorporated unique molecular identifiers into the TCR beta cDNA libraries. Each CDR3 protein gets one entry after TCRdb re-called the PCR reads with MiXCR. In the table there are under 900,000 distinct CDR3 sequences, approximately 50% of which are singletons. For these TCRs, the target antigens are not known. The sample was blood. The receptor source for this set is a girl aged 5 to 17 with multiple sclerosis.

The chain combines TRBV7-2 with TRBJ2-3; D may be TRBD2 (6 bases). CDR1 and CDR2 from the germline V gene are SGHTA and FQGNSA. V lost 3 bases and J lost 2, with 12 bases in between. The CDR3 has 15 residues. DNA for the CDR3: TGTGCCAGCAGCTTCCGGGGACTTAACACAGATACGCAGTATTTT. Its translation is CASSFRGLNTDTQYF.

The chain employs TRBV6-5 and TRBJ2-5; D not certain. This CDR3 is 14 amino acids long. Trimming shortened V by 5 bases and J by 0 bases, and 10 bases separated the two germline ends. Germline assignment: CDR1 MNHEY and CDR2 SVGAGI. The CDR3: CASSTLLHQETQYF. As DNA, the CDR3 is TGTGCCAGCAGTACCCTACTACACCAAGAGACCCAGTACTTC.

This clonotype has more than one count but fewer than ten. The V call is TRBV29-1, the J call TRBJ1-1, with D perhaps matching TRBD1 (5 bases). The CDR3 is made up of 15 amino acids. Germline CDR1 is SQVTM and CDR2 is ANQGSEA. V was shortened by 8 bases and J by 1 base, with 20 bases between the two germline ends. In nucleotides, the CDR3 is TGCAGCACAACGGGGCGACTTATACCGAACACTGAAGCTTTCTTT. The encoded protein is CSTTGRLIPNTEAFF. The full variable domain, with the rest looked up from reference TRBV29-1 and TRBJ1-1, is SAVISQKPSRDICQRGTSLTIQCQVDSQVTMMFWYRQQPGQSLTLIATANQGSEATYESGFVIDKFPISRPNLTFSTLTVSNMSPEDSSIYLCSTTGRLIPNTEAFFGQGTRLTVV.

This clonotype showed up just a few times. The CDR3 DNA sequence: TGTGCCAGCAGCTGGCGGTTCGGTACTGATGAGCAGTTCTTC. It codes for CASSWRFGTDEQFF. The J gene is TRBJ2-1, the V gene TRBV5-5, with D uncertain. Germline values: CDR1 SGHKS, CDR2 YYEKEE (reference sequence). V lost 3 bases to trimming and J lost 8 bases, with 15 bases between them. This CDR3 has 14 residues.

The chain uses TRBV20-1 and TRBJ1-5, with 7 bases aligning to TRBD1. Germline V CDR1 and CDR2: DFQATT, SNEGSKA (reference sequence). V lost 4 bases and J lost 4; bases outside the gene matches: 10. CDR3 length: 15 amino acids. Here the CDR3 DNA reads TGCAGTGCTACCCGGGGGGACAGACAAAATCAGCCCCAGCATTTT. Encoded protein: CSATRGDRQNQPQHF.

This chain connects TRBV7-9 to TRBJ2-1; D unclear. Germline V gene lookup returns CDR1 SEHNR and CDR2 FQNEAQ (reference sequence). CDR3 size: 14 residues. The V end was cut by 3 bases, the J end by 5 bases, with 11 bases between. This chain's CDR3 is CASSFIVQDNEQFF. For the CDR3, the DNA is TGTGCCAGCAGCTTTATCGTCCAGGACAATGAGCAGTTCTTC.

The rearrangement links TRBV14 to TRBJ2-1; TRBD2 is a possible D gene (6 bases). The CDR3 has 13 amino acids. In germline, CDR1 is SGHDN, CDR2 FVKESK. V was trimmed by 0 bases and J by 15 bases, leaving 15 bases between them. The CDR3 loop is CASSQDSGDLGFF. The CDR3 bases are TGTGCCAGCAGCCAAGATTCGGGGGACCTGGGGTTCTTC.

This chain connects TRBV2 to TRBJ2-5; D is perhaps TRBD1 (5 bases). This CDR3 spans 15 amino acids. Germline assignment: CDR1 SNHLY and CDR2 FYNNEI. V shed 3 bases and J shed 1 base, with 12 bases lying between them. This chain's CDR3 is CASSDDRALQETQYF. CDR3 sequence (DNA): TGTGCCAGCAGTGACGACAGAGCCCTCCAAGAGACCCAGTACTTC.

The chain carries TRBV11-2 and TRBJ2-3; weak D call: TRBD2 (5 bases). From germline, CDR1 is SGHAT and CDR2 FQNNGV. This CDR3 spans 14 amino acids. V lost 5 bases to trimming and J lost 4 bases, with 13 bases between them. DNA of the CDR3: TGTGCCAGCAGCGGGGAACTAGTTCCAGATACGCAGTATTTT. This codes for CASSGELVPDTQYF.

This clonotype was seen ten or more times. One end of the junction is discordant with germline, which a read error may explain. The V and J genes are TRBV2 and TRBJ2-5, with a possible D match to TRBD2 (6 bases). This CDR3 is built from 12 residues. The germline CDR1 and CDR2 sequences are SNHLY and FYNNEI. DNA for the CDR3: TGTGCCAGCAATGCGGCTAGCGAGAACCAGTACTTC. Its protein product is CASNAASENQYF. Full variable domain (outside the CDR3, taken from reference TRBV2 and TRBJ2-5): EPEVTQTPSHQVTQMGQEVILRCVPISNHLYFYWYRQILGQKVEFLVSFYNNEISEKSEIFDDQFSVERPDGSNFTLKIRSTKLEDSAMYFCASNAASENQYFGPGTRLLVL.

V is TRBV7-2 and J is TRBJ2-7; 9 bases line up with TRBD2. With 6 bases clipped from V and 7 bases from J, the junction kept 13 bases outside the gene matches. There are 15 residues in the CDR3. Germline CDR1 is SGHTA and CDR2 is FQGNSA. The chain's CDR3 is CASRTMGLAGIEQYF. The CDR3 nucleotides are TGTGCCAGCAGAACTATGGGGCTAGCGGGGATTGAGCAGTACTTC.

V and J are TRBV5-1 and TRBJ1-2; no clear D gene. Trimming removed 4 bases from V and 3 bases from J, with 10 bases in between. This CDR3 has 13 residues. CDR1 is SGHRS, CDR2 YFSETQ, per germline. CDR3 residues: CASSPGIHYGYTF. In DNA form, the CDR3 reads TGCGCCAGCAGCCCCGGGATTCACTATGGCTACACCTTC.

This clonotype was detected a few times. The chain carries TRBV9 and TRBJ2-3; a weak D match, TRBD2 (6 bases). The CDR3 covers 16 residues. The V gene's germline CDR1 is SGDLS and CDR2 YYNGEE. V lost 2 bases to trimming and J lost 2 bases, with 15 bases between them. The CDR3 bases are TGTGCCAGCAGCGTTGGAGCGGGCCCGCCCACAGATACGCAGTATTTT. Protein: CASSVGAGPPTDTQYF.

V is TRBV11-1 and J is TRBJ2-1; D perhaps matches TRBD2 (6 bases). There are 15 residues in the CDR3. V was pared by 5 bases and J by 12 bases, with 23 bases between. Germline assignment: CDR1 SGHAT and CDR2 FQDESV (reference sequence). The CDR3 DNA reads TGTGCCAGCAGCCCGAGGGACCGGGGAGGCGATGGGCAGTTCTTC. Translation gives CASSPRDRGGDGQFF.

The chain links TRBV5-1 to TRBJ2-1; 10 bases match TRBD1. The CDR3 is made up of 14 amino acids. Trimming took 4 bases from V and 7 from J; bases not matched to a gene: 5. Germline lookup yields CDR1 SGHRS and CDR2 YFSETQ. This CDR3 reads CASSRQGAWNEQFF. In DNA, the CDR3 is TGCGCCAGCAGCCGACAGGGGGCTTGGAATGAGCAGTTCTTC.